The following is a TCR beta chain sequence with its context. The CDR3 has 15 amino acids. Germline trimming cut 1 base from V and 9 bases from J; bases unmatched to any gene: 9. Extracted from the samples, RNA was reverse transcribed into cDNA to serve as the sequencing template. TCRdb keeps only in-frame clones here, not all; method: immunoSEQ multiplex PCR. The table includes approximately 30,000 clones, less than 75% detected once. The data belong to a study of CD8+ T cells in alopecia areata. The receptor's source is a human donor with alopecia areata. The chain combines TRBV5-7 with TRBJ2-3; the match to TRBD1 covers 9 bases. TRBV5-7 is placed among ORFs of uncertain function. Sequencing was carried out using NKG2D-high CD8+ T cells sorted from blood. The CDR3 here is CASSLWGTGSETQYF. For the CDR3, the DNA is TGTGCCAGCAGCTTGTGGGGGACAGGGAGTGAGACGCAGTATTTT.